One sample yielded the 9 T cell receptor beta chains listed below, sequenced in a study of cytomegalovirus exposure and HLA in healthy donors. Data came from immunoSEQ multiplex PCR; TCRdb stores just in-frame clones and leaves some out. Of 99,000 or so clones in the sample, 86% were seen once. Specimen: PBMCs. These receptor sequences come from a woman aged 18-29 years in good health and CMV-seropositive.

J is TRBJ2-7 and V is TRBV6-1; D unclear. This CDR3 has 14 residues. Trimming cost V 3 bases and J 4 bases, with 13 bases left between them. Germline loops: CDR1 MNHNS, CDR2 SASEGT. CDR3 protein: CASSEPGSVYEQYF. CDR3 bases: TGTGCCAGCAGTGAGCCCGGAAGCGTATACGAGCAGTACTTC.

The CDR3 spells CASSLLNGDTEAFF. In DNA, the CDR3 is TGTGCCAGCAGTTTACTCAACGGGGACACTGAAGCTTTCTTT. This chain uses TRBV28 with TRBJ1-1, with D unclear. The CDR3 covers 14 residues. Trimming pared 2 bases from V and 3 bases from J, leaving 10 bases between. Per the germline V gene, CDR1 is MDHEN and CDR2 is SYDVKM.

V is TRBV2 and J is TRBJ1-5, with a weak D call TRBD1 (5 bases). CDR1 is SNHLY and CDR2 is FYNNEI in the germline V gene. Trimming removed 6 bases at V and 5 bases at J, with 14 bases between. CDR3 size: 14 residues. The DNA for the CDR3 is TGTGCCAGCAGACCTGGGGGAGGGGATCAGCCCCAGCATTTT. Residues: CASRPGGGDQPQHF.

Regarding this clone: Other DNA sequences in the same sample also yield this CDR3. This chain connects TRBV27 to TRBJ2-1, with 7 bases that match TRBD2. This CDR3 comprises 15 residues. V shed 3 bases, J shed 7 bases, and the junction held 9 bases outside the gene matches. CDR1 and CDR2 (germline): MNHEY, SMNVEV (reference sequence). CDR3 nucleotides: TGTGCCAGCAGTTTGAGCGGCGGGAGATTTAATGAGCAGTTCTTC. Its translation: CASSLSGGRFNEQFF.

CDR3 loop: CASAQGINSPLHF. DNA for the CDR3: TGTGCCAGTGCGCAGGGGATTAATTCACCCCTCCACTTT. The chain is built from TRBV19 and TRBJ1-6, with D possibly TRBD1 on 6 matching bases. V was shortened by 8 bases and J by 6 bases, with 11 bases between the two germline ends. CDR1 and CDR2 from the germline V gene are LNHDA and SQIVND (reference sequence). The CDR3 is 13 amino acids.

V is TRBV5-1 and J is TRBJ2-3, with D tentatively TRBD1 (6 bases). V was trimmed by 6 bases and J by 2 bases, leaving 13 bases between them. The CDR3 extends over 14 amino acids. Germline CDR1 SGHRS, CDR2 YFSETQ. The DNA for the CDR3 is TGCGCCAGCAATGTAGGACAGATCACAGATACGCAGTATTTT. Amino acid sequence: CASNVGQITDTQYF.

V gene TRBV19 combines with J gene TRBJ2-2; tentative D call: TRBD1 (5 bases). This CDR3 is 12 amino acids long. The V gene's germline CDR1 is LNHDA and CDR2 SQIVND (reference sequence). V dropped 8 bases and J dropped 3 bases, with 7 bases sitting between them. CDR3 coding DNA: TGTGCCAGTCAGGGATACACCGGGGAGCTGTTTTTT. Its protein product is CASQGYTGELFF.

This rearrangement joins TRBV19 to TRBJ2-2, with D possibly matching TRBD2 (6 bases). The CDR3 totals 19 residues. The germline gives CDR1 LNHDA, CDR2 SQIVND (reference sequence). V lost 4 bases and J 3 bases, leaving 24 bases between the germline ends. CDR3 amino acids: CASSTTGWRGPKDTGELFF. The CDR3 DNA follows: TGTGCCAGTAGTACGACCGGCTGGCGGGGACCCAAAGACACCGGGGAGCTGTTTTTT.

This clone has a handful of counts. V usage is TRBV27 and J usage is TRBJ1-6; D not certain. Germline V gene sequence: CDR1 MNHEY, CDR2 SMNVEV (reference sequence). The CDR3 extends over 13 amino acids. V was trimmed by 4 bases and J by 12 bases, leaving 13 bases between them. The CDR3 nucleotides are TGTGCCAGCAGTTCTGGACTCTGGGGACCCCTCCACTTT. As protein: CASSSGLWGPLHF.